The clone carrying this T cell receptor beta chain came up a few times. The data were taken from a study of Graves' ophthalmopathy and Graves' hyperthyroidism. RNA transcripts were the template, and TCR beta CDR3 regions were amplified from them. Amplification began with first-round RT-PCR using HTBI primers, then second-round multiplex PCR was performed. TCRdb ran MiXCR on the multiplex PCR reads and lists one entry per CDR3 protein. The data show around 1.1 million distinct CDR3 sequences, with roughly two fifths seen just once and 11% held by the top ten. The germline V and J ends were trimmed by 1 base and 4 bases, with 17 bases remaining between them. Germline V gives CDR1 GTSNPN, CDR2 SVGIG (reference sequence). CDR3 length: 15 residues.

The sequence came from an adult man with Graves' hyperthyroidism. Sequences were obtained from peripheral blood or thyroid tissue (not recorded which). The chain recombines TRBV30 with TRBJ2-7; perhaps D is TRBD1 or TRBD2 (5 bases each). CDR3 in DNA: TGTGCCTGGAGTGGCGGGCGGACACAGCCATACGAGCAGTACTTC. Translation gives CAWSGGRTQPYEQYF.